This TCR beta chain was sequenced in a study of blood T cells in healthy people across ages. Study-level results: A strong correlation between TCR beta diversity and naive T cell percentage was seen.

In its sample, this clonotype was seen a few times. Its antigen is as yet unknown. A second PCR, run for about 7 to 12 cycles, used a sample-barcoded 5' primer plus a J-beta primer mix. Each of the samples gave a minimum of 2.5 million paired-end reads that contained CDR3. One entry per CDR3 protein, called by TCRdb with MiXCR from the 5' RACE reads. The sample carries approximately 800,000 distinct CDR3 sequences, approximately 24% recorded once. These records were also assigned to another study, of T cells of mothers and their children. That work states: Samples were provided by three healthy Caucasian mothers and their six children.

The sequencing input was blood. The sequence came from a boy under 18 in good health.

In DNA form, the CDR3 reads TGTGCCAGCAGGTTGCAGGGAAGCGTGGGGAACACTGAAGCTTTCTTT. It specifies CASRLQGSVGNTEAFF. The chain has TRBV7-9 and TRBJ1-1; possible D gene TRBD1, 5 bases. V was shortened by 6 bases and J by 1 base, with 18 bases between the two germline ends. This CDR3 is 16 amino acids long. Germline V gene data show CDR1 as SEHNR and CDR2 as FQNEAQ (reference sequence).